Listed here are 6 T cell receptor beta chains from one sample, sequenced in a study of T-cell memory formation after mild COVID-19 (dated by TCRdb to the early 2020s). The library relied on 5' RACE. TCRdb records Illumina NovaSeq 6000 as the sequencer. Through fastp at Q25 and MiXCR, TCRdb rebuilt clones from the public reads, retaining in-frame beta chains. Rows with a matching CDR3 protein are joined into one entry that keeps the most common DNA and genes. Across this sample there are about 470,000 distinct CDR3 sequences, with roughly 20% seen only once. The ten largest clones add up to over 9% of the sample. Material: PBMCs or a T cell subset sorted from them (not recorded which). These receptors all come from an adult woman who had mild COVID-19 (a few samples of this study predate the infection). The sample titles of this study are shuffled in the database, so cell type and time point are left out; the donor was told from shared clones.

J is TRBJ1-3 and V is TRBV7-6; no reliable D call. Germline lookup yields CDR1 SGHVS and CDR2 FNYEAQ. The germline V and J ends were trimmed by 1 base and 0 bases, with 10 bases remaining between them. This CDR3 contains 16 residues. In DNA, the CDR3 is TGTGCCAGCAGCTTAGGTGGCACCAGCTCTGGAAACACCATATATTTT. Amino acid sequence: CASSLGGTSSGNTIYF.

The CDR3 DNA reads TGTGCCAGCAGTTACTCGAAGTATACGAACACCGGGGAGCTGTTTTTT. Amino acids: CASSYSKYTNTGELFF. The chain is built from TRBV6-5 and TRBJ2-2; D ambiguous. Between the trimmed V and J ends, which lost 0 bases and 0 bases, there was a span of 8 bases. The CDR3 spans 16 residues. Germline V CDR1 and CDR2: MNHEY, SVGAGI.

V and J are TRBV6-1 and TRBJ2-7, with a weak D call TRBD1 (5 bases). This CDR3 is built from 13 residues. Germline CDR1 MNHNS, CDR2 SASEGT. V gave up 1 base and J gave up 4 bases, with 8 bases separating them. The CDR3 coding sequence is TGTGCCAGCAGTGAAGGGAAGGGGTACGAGCAGTACTTC. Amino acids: CASSEGKGYEQYF.

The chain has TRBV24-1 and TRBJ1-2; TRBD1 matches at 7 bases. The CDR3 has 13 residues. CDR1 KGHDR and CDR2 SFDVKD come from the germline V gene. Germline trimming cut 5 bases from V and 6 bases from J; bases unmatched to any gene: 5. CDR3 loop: CATSGNRGDGYTF. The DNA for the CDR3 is TGTGCCACCAGTGGTAACAGGGGTGATGGCTACACCTTC.

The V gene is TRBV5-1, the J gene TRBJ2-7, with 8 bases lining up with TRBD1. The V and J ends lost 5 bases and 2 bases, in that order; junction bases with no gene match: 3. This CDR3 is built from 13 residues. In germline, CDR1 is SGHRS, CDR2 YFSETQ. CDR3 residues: CASRQTGAYEQYF. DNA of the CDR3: TGCGCCAGCAGACAGACAGGGGCCTACGAGCAGTACTTC.

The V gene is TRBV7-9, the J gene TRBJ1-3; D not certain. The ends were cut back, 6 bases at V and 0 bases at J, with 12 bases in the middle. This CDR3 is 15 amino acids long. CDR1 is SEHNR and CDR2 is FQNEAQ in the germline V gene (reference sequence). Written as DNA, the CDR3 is TGTGCCAGCAGTATTGGGGTGAGCTCTGGAAACACCATATATTTT. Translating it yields CASSIGVSSGNTIYF.